The 11 T cell receptor beta chains below come from one sample, sequenced in a study of molecular identifiers for immune sequencing clone quantification. MiXCR, applied by TCRdb to the PCR reads, yields one record per CDR3 protein. The profile shows around 460,000 distinct CDR3 sequences, roughly 26% of them singletons. Material: naive CD8+ T cells from blood, with Jurkat cell RNA spiked in. Documented subset: FACS-sorted CD8+CD4-CCR7+CD45RA+ naive T cells. The receptors stem from a human donor in good health. Some libraries in this study had Jurkat cell RNA spiked in.

This clonotype was observed a few times. The chain has TRBV6-5 and TRBJ1-1; TRBD1 might be the D (5 bases). This CDR3 has 11 amino acids. Germline V gives CDR1 MNHEY, CDR2 SVGAGI. The CDR3: CAAGFSTEAFF. The CDR3 coding sequence is TGTGCGGCAGGGTTTAGCACTGAAGCTTTCTTT.

The chain employs TRBV30 and TRBJ2-1, with D unresolved. The germline V gene encodes CDR1 GTSNPN and CDR2 SVGIG (reference sequence). Trimming removed 4 bases from V and 0 bases from J, with 10 bases in between. The CDR3 loop spans 14 amino acids. CDR3 amino acids: CAWTFKSSYNEQFF. The CDR3 DNA reads TGTGCCTGGACTTTCAAGAGCTCCTACAATGAGCAGTTCTTC.

This clonotype occurred a few times. The rearrangement joins TRBV27 to TRBJ2-3, with 9 positions matching TRBD2. The CDR3 totals 18 residues. J lost 2 bases, V lost 3 bases, and 12 bases had no gene match. Germline CDR1 is MNHEY and CDR2 is SMNVEV (reference sequence). In DNA, the CDR3 is TGTGCCAGCAGTTTGGACCGCCGGATAGCGGGGGTCACAGATACGCAGTATTTT. Its protein product is CASSLDRRIAGVTDTQYF.

This sequence joins TRBV6-2 or TRBV6-3 and TRBJ1-1, with D tentatively TRBD1 (5 bases). CDR1 and CDR2 from the germline V gene are MNHEY and SVGEGT. V gave up 4 bases and J gave up 1 base, with 7 bases separating them. The CDR3 has 13 residues. The DNA of the CDR3 is TGTGCCAGCAGTTGGGGGGGGAACACTGAAGCTTTCTTT. Translated: CASSWGGNTEAFF.

V gene TRBV20-1 combines with J gene TRBJ2-3; possible D gene TRBD2, 6 bases. Trimming stripped 0 bases from V and 2 bases from J, with 15 bases between. The CDR3 is 16 residues long. Germline lookup yields CDR1 DFQATT and CDR2 SNEGSKA (reference sequence). The CDR3 DNA sequence: TGCAGTGCTAGAGATCCCCGCGGGGCATACACAGATACGCAGTATTTT. Its translation is CSARDPRGAYTDTQYF.

The chain recombines TRBV4-3 with TRBJ2-3; possibly TRBD1 for D (6 bases). There are 16 residues in the CDR3. Trimming stripped 0 bases from V and 2 bases from J, with 12 bases between. The germline V gene has CDR1 LGHNA and CDR2 YSLEER. CDR3 region: CASSQEWQGNTDTQYF. DNA of the CDR3: TGCGCCAGCAGCCAAGAATGGCAGGGGAACACAGATACGCAGTATTTT.

As for this clonotype: This may come from a read error, since a much larger clone is one base off. The rearrangement joins TRBV6-5 to TRBJ1-1; a possible D gene is TRBD1 (5 bases). The germline CDR1 and CDR2 sequences are MNHEY and SVGAGI. The CDR3 spans 13 residues. The DNA of the CDR3 is TGTGCCGGCAGTTCGGTTGGGGGGACTGAAGCTTTCTTT. Translated: CAGSSVGGTEAFF.

This clonotype was counted many times. V is TRBV20-1 and J is TRBJ2-3, with D uncertain. The CDR3 consists of 10 residues. The germline gives CDR1 DFQATT, CDR2 SNEGSKA (reference sequence). Trimming stripped 7 bases from V and 4 bases from J, with 6 bases between. CDR3 amino acids: CSGFADTQYF. The CDR3 nucleotides are TGCAGTGGGTTTGCAGATACGCAGTATTTT.

This rearrangement joins TRBV4-1 to TRBJ2-5; 9 positions match TRBD2. The germline V gene has CDR1 MGHRA and CDR2 YSYEKL. The V gene end was trimmed by 3 bases and the J gene end by 5 bases; junction bases not matched to a gene: 10. The CDR3 length is 16 residues. CDR3 sequence reads: CASSHGTSRGGETQYF. The CDR3 nucleotides read TGCGCCAGCAGCCACGGGACTAGCAGGGGTGGTGAGACCCAGTACTTC.

This clonotype turned up a few times. The rearrangement joins TRBV11-2 to TRBJ2-3, with D perhaps matching TRBD1 or TRBD2 (6 bases each). V was clipped by 3 bases and J by 2 bases, with 12 bases between them. This CDR3 region has 15 residues. Per germline, CDR1 SGHAT and CDR2 FQNNGV. CDR3: CASSFTGAPTDTQYF. The CDR3 region has the DNA TGTGCCAGCAGCTTTACGGGGGCTCCCACAGATACGCAGTATTTT.

This clonotype was counted a single time. The junction departs from germline at one end; a sequencing error may be responsible. The V and J genes are TRBV25-1 and TRBJ2-5; tentatively, D is TRBD2 (5 bases). Germline V gene data show CDR1 as MGHDK and CDR2 as SYGVNS. CDR3 length: 14 amino acids. CDR3 region: CASSEYEGSETLYF. For the CDR3, the DNA is TGTGCCAGCAGTGAATATGAGGGTTCGGAGACCCTGTACTTC.